A selection of T cell receptor beta chains follows, all from one sample in a study of T cell responses to AZD1222 COVID-19 vaccine. Produced via immunoSEQ multiplex PCR; TCRdb's table is partial and in-frame only. The table shows about 50,000 clones, with 85% occurring only once. Sequencing used peripheral blood, obtained on day 0 of MenACWY control vaccination. Source of these receptors: an adult in good health. The CDR3 runs from the conserved cysteine through the conserved F or W. The order of the fields is D gene, V gene, clone size, J gene, CDR3 protein, CDR3 DNA. A D gene is named only where the DNA matches it firmly. Clone size is stated in some rows and not others, as once, few, many or a class when expanded.

NA,TRBV28,NA,TRBJ1-2,CASISDYGYTF,TGTGCCAGCATAAGCGATTATGGCTACACCTTC
NA,TRBV12-3/TRBV12-4,NA,TRBJ2-3,CASSSSLDTQYF,TGTGCCAGCAGTTCTTCCTTAGATACGCAGTATTTT
NA,TRBV4-1,NA,TRBJ2-1,CASSQTGDSYNEQFF,TGCGCCAGCAGCCAAACGGGAGATTCCTACAATGAGCAGTTCTTC
TRBD1,TRBV28,NA,TRBJ1-1,CASSSSGTVNTEAFF,TGTGCCAGCAGTTCATCCGGGACAGTGAACACTGAAGCTTTCTTT
TRBD2,TRBV5-4,NA,TRBJ2-7,CASRSDLAGGDEQYF,TGTGCCAGCAGAAGCGATCTAGCGGGAGGTGACGAGCAGTACTTC
NA,TRBV7-2,NA,TRBJ2-5,CASSLAVTGSGETQYF,TGTGCCAGCAGCTTAGCGGTTACTGGTTCAGGAGAGACCCAGTACTTC
NA,TRBV30,NA,TRBJ2-1,CAWTSPPLGHEQFF,TGTGCCTGGACCTCCCCCCCTCTAGGCCATGAGCAGTTCTTC
NA,TRBV5-4,NA,TRBJ2-1,CASSVEWTTSNEQFF,TGTGCCAGCAGCGTCGAGTGGACTACTTCCAATGAGCAGTTCTTC
NA,TRBV5-1,NA,TRBJ1-1,CASSRTENTEAFF,TGCGCCAGCAGTAGGACAGAGAACACTGAAGCTTTCTTT
TRBD2,TRBV9,NA,TRBJ2-1,CASSVGLASGSIPNGGSYNEQFF,TGTGCCAGCAGCGTAGGTTTGGCTAGCGGGTCGATACCAAATGGAGGCTCCTACAATGAGCAGTTCTTC
NA,TRBV28,NA,TRBJ2-7,CASSAYQNLGVDEQYF,TGTGCCAGCAGTGCATATCAGAACTTAGGGGTCGACGAGCAGTACTTC
TRBD1,TRBV6-5,NA,TRBJ1-5,CASSPDRVNQPQHF,TGTGCCAGCAGTCCAGACAGGGTCAATCAGCCCCAGCATTTT
TRBD2,TRBV11-2,NA,TRBJ2-1,CASSLDATSGSHSYNEQFF,TGTGCCAGCAGCTTAGATGCGACTAGCGGGAGTCATTCCTACAATGAGCAGTTCTTC
TRBD1,TRBV5-1,NA,TRBJ2-1,CASSRDRLGSYNEQFF,TGCGCCAGCAGCCGGGACAGGTTGGGCTCCTACAATGAGCAGTTCTTC
TRBD2,TRBV12-3/TRBV12-4,once,TRBJ2-1,CASDPGGNEQFF,TGTGCCAGCGACCCCGGGGGGAATGAGCAGTTCTTC
TRBD1,TRBV6-5,few,TRBJ2-4,CASSPGQGAGHF,TGTGCCAGCAGCCCCGGACAGGGGGCCGGGCACTTC
NA,TRBV24-1,NA,TRBJ2-7,CATSDRDAGSYEQYF,TGTGCCACCAGTGACCGGGACGCGGGATCCTACGAGCAGTACTTC
NA,TRBV14,NA,TRBJ1-1,CASSQGFQAPNTEAFF,TGTGCCAGCAGCCAAGGGTTTCAGGCCCCGAACACTGAAGCTTTCTTT
NA,TRBV24-1,NA,TRBJ2-7,CATSDAGLTYEQYF,TGTGCCACCAGTGATGCGGGACTTACATACGAGCAGTACTTC
NA,TRBV6-4,NA,TRBJ2-3,CASSKSFGGGDTQYF,TGTGCCAGCAGTAAATCGTTTGGGGGCGGTGATACGCAGTATTTT
TRBD1,TRBV4-3,NA,TRBJ1-2,CASSQEDRASFYGYTF,TGCGCCAGCAGCCAAGAAGACAGGGCGAGCTTCTATGGCTACACCTTC
NA,TRBV5-5,NA,TRBJ1-4,CASSLPGSGEKLFF,TGTGCCAGCAGCCTACCGGGATCGGGTGAAAAACTGTTTTTT
TRBD1,TRBV2,NA,TRBJ1-2,CASSDGTGRTLNYGYTF,TGTGCCAGCAGTGATGGGACAGGGAGGACTTTGAACTATGGCTACACCTTC
NA,TRBV29-1,NA,TRBJ2-2,CSVVPRVGELFF,TGCAGCGTTGTACCCAGGGTTGGGGAGCTGTTTTTT
NA,TRBV28,NA,TRBJ2-1,CASSVVTTGNEQFF,TGTGCCAGCAGTGTCGTCACAACTGGGAATGAGCAGTTCTTC
NA,TRBV5-6,NA,TRBJ2-7,CASSLRGLYEQYF,TGTGCCAGCAGCCTACGAGGGCTCTACGAGCAGTACTTC
NA,TRBV9,NA,TRBJ2-1,CASSPQRGGSYNEQFF,TGTGCCAGCAGCCCTCAGCGAGGGGGGTCCTACAATGAGCAGTTCTTC
TRBD1,TRBV3-1/TRBV3-2,NA,TRBJ1-4,CASSQRQGAYEKLFF,TGTGCCAGCAGCCAACGACAGGGCGCTTATGAAAAACTGTTTTTT
NA,TRBV27,NA,TRBJ1-2,CASSPTDSYGYTF,TGTGCCAGCAGTCCGACGGACAGCTATGGCTACACCTTC
TRBD2,TRBV6-5,few,TRBJ2-1,CASIASGARNEQFF,TGTGCCAGCATTGCCAGCGGGGCCCGGAATGAGCAGTTCTTC
NA,TRBV7-2,NA,TRBJ1-2,CASSLGGTGLYGYTF,TGTGCCAGCAGCCTGGGGGGTACAGGGCTCTATGGCTACACCTTC
NA,TRBV7-2,NA,TRBJ1-2,CASSLAGGSSIYGYTF,TGTGCCAGCAGCTTAGCGGGTGGCAGCAGCATCTATGGCTACACCTTC
NA,TRBV4-3,NA,TRBJ2-1,CASSQDPLASGDEQFF,TGCGCCAGCAGCCAAGATCCCCTAGCGAGTGGCGATGAGCAGTTCTTC
NA,TRBV6-2/TRBV6-3,NA,TRBJ2-7,CASSDRYSYEQYF,TGTGCCAGCAGCGACAGGTACTCCTACGAGCAGTACTTC
NA,TRBV6-5,NA,TRBJ2-1,CAEKRLVNEQFF,TGTGCCGAGAAGCGGTTAGTTAATGAGCAGTTCTTC
TRBD2,TRBV6-2/TRBV6-3,NA,TRBJ2-7,CASSYGTSGRATAAEQYF,TGTGCCAGCAGTTACGGGACTAGCGGGAGGGCCACAGCAGCCGAGCAGTACTTC
TRBD1,TRBV25-1,NA,TRBJ1-6,CASSAQGAPNSPLHF,TGTGCCAGCAGTGCCCAGGGGGCTCCGAATTCACCCCTCCACTTT
TRBD2,TRBV5-6,NA,TRBJ2-2,CASSPGVWEGNTGELFF,TGTGCCAGCAGCCCCGGGGTTTGGGAGGGGAACACCGGGGAGCTGTTTTTT
NA,TRBV11-2,once,TRBJ2-1,CASSAQQGDEQFF,TGTGCCAGCAGCGCGCAACAGGGAGATGAGCAGTTCTTC
NA,TRBV10-2,few,TRBJ1-1,CASSDEQNTEAFF,TGCGCCAGCAGTGACGAACAGAACACTGAAGCTTTCTTT
NA,TRBV5-1,NA,TRBJ2-1,CASSLASSRSYNEQFF,TGCGCCAGCAGCTTGGCCAGTAGCCGCTCCTACAATGAGCAGTTCTTC
TRBD1,TRBV7-9,NA,TRBJ2-1,CASSLYVAGQGGINEQFF,TGTGCCAGCAGCTTATACGTAGCGGGACAGGGGGGTATCAATGAGCAGTTCTTC
NA,TRBV7-9,NA,TRBJ2-7,CASSLSQEAYEQYF,TGTGCCAGCAGCTTAAGCCAGGAGGCCTACGAGCAGTACTTC
NA,TRBV9,NA,TRBJ2-2,CASSEMDIDTGELFF,TGTGCCAGCAGCGAGATGGACATAGACACCGGGGAGCTGTTTTTT
NA,TRBV6-5,NA,TRBJ2-7,CASSYRGETYEQYF,TGTGCCAGCAGTTACCGTGGAGAGACCTACGAGCAGTACTTC
TRBD2,TRBV6-7,NA,TRBJ2-3,CAILHQREGSLGWDTQYF,TGTGCCATTTTGCATCAGCGGGAGGGGAGTTTAGGTTGGGATACGCAGTATTTT
NA,TRBV7-9,NA,TRBJ1-1,CASSLAPDTPNTEAFF,TGTGCCAGCAGCTTAGCCCCGGACACCCCGAACACTGAAGCTTTCTTT
TRBD1,TRBV6-5,NA,TRBJ2-3,CASRSQGSTDTQYF,TGTGCCAGCCGGTCACAGGGGAGTACGGATACGCAGTATTTT
TRBD1,TRBV20-1,NA,TRBJ1-2,CSASTTGGYGYTF,TGCAGTGCTAGTACAACAGGGGGGTATGGCTACACCTTC
NA,TRBV4-3,NA,TRBJ2-3,CASSQGVSLTDTQYF,TGCGCCAGCAGCCAAGGAGTGAGCCTTACAGATACGCAGTATTTT
TRBD1,TRBV6-5,once,TRBJ1-1,CASSTGQGAYTEAFF,TGTGCCAGCAGTACGGGACAGGGCGCCTACACTGAAGCTTTCTTT
NA,TRBV7-2,NA,TRBJ2-2,CASSFQAGRPGSATGELFF,TGTGCCAGCAGCTTTCAGGCCGGACGTCCCGGTTCGGCCACCGGGGAGCTGTTTTTT
NA,TRBV7-2,NA,TRBJ1-3,CASSLRAGQSSGNTIYF,TGTGCCAGCAGCTTACGGGCGGGGCAGTCATCTGGAAACACCATATATTTT
NA,TRBV7-9,once,TRBJ2-5,CASSVTTYQETQYF,TGTGCCAGCAGCGTTACCACGTACCAAGAGACCCAGTACTTC
NA,TRBV5-1,NA,TRBJ2-3,CASSTGPLTDTQYF,TGCGCCAGCAGCACGGGACCACTCACAGATACGCAGTATTTT